This T cell receptor (beta chain) was identified in a study of T cells after yellow fever vaccination. It was through 5'RACE template switching that TCR cDNA was made, with a universal primer site and UMIs added. MiXCR, applied by TCRdb to the 5' RACE reads, yields one record per CDR3 protein. Counted here are 550,000 to 750,000 distinct CDR3 sequences, roughly 13% occurring once; the ten biggest clones make up about 14%. This clonotype was seen a few times. Germline V lookup: CDR1 DFQATT, CDR2 SNEGSKA (reference sequence). The CDR3 is 12 residues long. V dropped 5 bases and J dropped 5 bases, with 10 bases sitting between them.

The clonotype was recovered from a man between 25 and 39 years old who received the YFV17D yellow fever vaccine. This chain links TRBV20-1 with TRBJ1-5; unclear D gene. The starting material was PBMCs, obtained on the day of the yellow fever booster vaccination. As DNA, the CDR3 is TGCAGTGCTGCCGACGGGGATCAGCCCCAGCATTTT. It yields the protein CSAADGDQPQHF.